The 16 T cell receptor beta chains given below trace back to one sample, sequenced in a study of shared clonotypes between healthy human individuals. Sequenced by immunoSEQ multiplex PCR; TCRdb stores in-frame clones only, minus some. The table records just over 2,000,000 clones, over 85% of them present only once. Naive CD8 cells were CD45RO-negative, positively selected for CCR7, excluding terminally differentiated effector memory CD45RA+ cells. Sequences were obtained from naive CD8+ T cells sorted from blood. These receptors were taken from a man aged 18 to 35 in good health.

This clone is a singleton in its sample. The chain is built from TRBV27 and TRBJ2-1; 7 nucleotides agree with TRBD1. V gave up 6 bases and J gave up 2 bases; unmatched junction bases: 10. The CDR3 contains 16 residues. CDR1 is MNHEY and CDR2 is SMNVEV in the germline V gene (reference sequence). The CDR3 sequence: CASSQGGTNPYNEQFF. For the CDR3, the DNA is TGTGCCAGCAGCCAAGGGGGCACTAACCCCTACAATGAGCAGTTCTTC.

The genes are TRBV5-6 and TRBJ1-2; unclear D gene. Germline V gene data show CDR1 as SGHDT and CDR2 as YYEEEE. V lost 0 bases, J lost 5 bases, and 11 bases lay in between. The CDR3 extends over 14 amino acids. The CDR3 protein is CASSLGGYPYGYTF. In DNA form, the CDR3 reads TGTGCCAGCAGCTTGGGGGGTTACCCATATGGCTACACCTTC.

V and J are TRBV18 and TRBJ2-5; TRBD1 matches at 10 bases. Germline V CDR1 and CDR2: KGHSH, LQKENI. The CDR3 spans 16 residues. V was clipped by 5 bases and J by 5 bases; unmatched bases: 11. CDR3 sequence reads: CASSEETGGFMETQYF. The CDR3 DNA is TGTGCCAGCTCAGAAGAGACAGGGGGCTTTATGGAGACCCAGTACTTC. The full variable domain, rest sourced from reference TRBV18 and TRBJ2-5, is NAGVMQNPRHLVRRRGQEARLRCSPMKGHSHVYWYRQLPEEGLKFMVYLQKENIIDESGMPKERFSAEFPKEGPSILRIQQVVRGDSAAYFCASSEETGGFMETQYFGPGTRLLVL.

J is TRBJ2-2 and V is TRBV2, with D perhaps matching TRBD1 (6 bases). Germline V gene sequence: CDR1 SNHLY, CDR2 FYNNEI. The germline V and J ends were trimmed by 7 bases and 5 bases, with 8 bases remaining between them. The CDR3 length is 12 residues. The CDR3 loop is CASTQGTGELFF. For the CDR3, the DNA is TGTGCCAGCACCCAGGGGACCGGGGAGCTGTTTTTT.

V is TRBV27 and J is TRBJ1-6, with D maybe TRBD1 (5 bases). Germline V lookup: CDR1 MNHEY, CDR2 SMNVEV (reference sequence). CDR3 length: 14 amino acids. Between the trimmed V and J ends, which lost 5 bases and 3 bases, there was a span of 8 bases. The CDR3 reads CASSPGGYNSPLHF. The CDR3, as DNA: TGTGCCAGCAGTCCCGGGGGCTATAATTCACCCCTCCACTTT.

This sequence joins TRBV7-9 and TRBJ2-2; possible D gene TRBD1, 6 bases. Germline loops: CDR1 SEHNR, CDR2 FQNEAQ (reference sequence). V was trimmed by 4 bases and J by 7 bases, leaving 10 bases between them. This CDR3 region has 13 residues. The CDR3 DNA is TGTGCCAGCAGCTCACAGGGTATCGGGGAGCTGTTTTTT. It specifies CASSSQGIGELFF.

The chain is built from TRBV10-2 and TRBJ2-1; TRBD1 matches 10 bases. Per germline, CDR1 WSHSY and CDR2 SAAADI. V gave up 3 bases and J gave up 2 bases; unmatched junction bases: 4. The CDR3 contains 16 residues. CDR3 protein: CASSDWGTGAYNEQFF. The CDR3 coding sequence is TGCGCCAGCAGTGATTGGGGGACAGGGGCCTACAATGAGCAGTTCTTC.

V is TRBV5-1 and J is TRBJ2-7; TRBD2 matches 7 bases. The J segment lost 1 base and the V segment lost 4 bases, leaving 2 bases of the junction unmatched. The CDR3 is 13 residues long. The germline CDR1 and CDR2 sequences are SGHRS and YFSETQ. The CDR3 spells CASSPSGSYEQYF. The CDR3 bases are TGCGCCAGCAGCCCTAGCGGTTCCTACGAGCAGTACTTC.

CDR3 in amino acids: CASSLWYSNQPQHF. CDR3 in DNA: TGTGCCAGCAGTTTATGGTATAGCAATCAGCCCCAGCATTTT. V and J are TRBV27 and TRBJ1-5; D ambiguous. Trimming pared 1 base from V and 0 bases from J, leaving 4 bases between. CDR1 and CDR2 from the germline V gene are MNHEY and SMNVEV (reference sequence). The CDR3 spans 14 residues.

A remark on this clone: The sample holds other DNA sequences that translate to the same CDR3. This chain uses TRBV9 with TRBJ2-3; D tentatively fits TRBD1 or TRBD2 (5 bases each). The CDR3 totals 12 residues. Germline CDR1 SGDLS, CDR2 YYNGEE. The V gene lost 7 bases and the J gene lost 1 base, with 7 bases spanning the gap. The CDR3 bases are TGTGCCAGCGGGGGTGGCACAGATACGCAGTATTTT. This sequence encodes CASGGGTDTQYF. The full variable domain, with the rest looked up from reference TRBV9 and TRBJ2-3, is DSGVTQTPKHLITATGQRVTLRCSPRSGDLSVYWYQQSLDQGLQFLIQYYNGEERAKGNILERFSAQQFPDLHSELNLSSLELGDSALYFCASGGGTDTQYFGPGTRLTVL.

The chain joins TRBV27 to TRBJ1-1; 8 bases are a match to TRBD1. Losses at the gene ends were 6 bases for V and 0 bases for J; bases not matched to a gene: 6. This CDR3 has 15 residues. Germline CDR1 is MNHEY and CDR2 is SMNVEV (reference sequence). The CDR3 DNA follows: TGTGCCAGCAGCCGACAGGGACAGGTGAACACTGAAGCTTTCTTT. It encodes CASSRQGQVNTEAFF.

V is TRBV10-3 and J is TRBJ1-2; 7 bases agree with TRBD1. Per germline, CDR1 ENHRY and CDR2 SYGVKD. The CDR3 is 15 amino acids. Trimming took 0 bases from V and 7 from J; bases not matched to a gene: 8. As DNA, the CDR3 is TGTGCCATCAGTGAGTCTGGTGAGGGGGCACGTGGCTACACCTTC. It is translated as CAISESGEGARGYTF.

The CDR3 DNA reads TGCGCCAGCAGCCAAGAGCCTACAGATACGCAGTATTTT. Translating gives CASSQEPTDTQYF. The V gene is TRBV4-1, the J gene TRBJ2-3; D not certain. Germline V gene sequence: CDR1 MGHRA, CDR2 YSYEKL. V was pared by 0 bases and J by 3 bases, with 4 bases between. This CDR3 spans 13 amino acids.

This CDR3 reads CASSLKGPGELFF. The CDR3, as DNA: TGTGCCAGCAGCCTAAAGGGCCCCGGGGAGCTGTTTTTT. This rearrangement joins TRBV28 to TRBJ2-2; D unresolved. Trimming pared 6 bases from V and 6 bases from J, leaving 11 bases between. CDR1 is MDHEN, CDR2 SYDVKM, per germline. The CDR3 sequence is 13 residues long. Full variable domain (outside the CDR3, taken from reference TRBV28 and TRBJ2-2): DVKVTQSSRYLVKRTGEKVFLECVQDMDHENMFWYRQDPGLGLRLIYFSYDVKMKEKGDIPEGYSVSREKKERFSLILESASTNQTSMYLCASSLKGPGELFFGEGSRLTVL.

The chain employs TRBV25-1 and TRBJ2-7; D may be TRBD2 (5 bases). The CDR3 spans 12 residues. Germline V gene lookup returns CDR1 MGHDK and CDR2 SYGVNS. Trimming removed 11 bases from V and 6 bases from J, with 17 bases in between. CDR3 nucleotides: TGTGCCGTTGGGCCGGGGATTTCCGAGCAGTACTTC. Translated: CAVGPGISEQYF.

This clone has only one observation. The chain couples TRBV27 to TRBJ2-7, with 9 bases fitting TRBD1. CDR1 and CDR2 from the germline V gene are MNHEY and SMNVEV (reference sequence). The CDR3 totals 16 residues. V shed 7 bases and J 3 bases; nucleotides not matched to a gene: 13. The DNA for the CDR3 is TGTGCCAGCAATCCGACAGGGGGTAAGTTAGTCTACGAGCAGTACTTC. Translated: CASNPTGGKLVYEQYF.